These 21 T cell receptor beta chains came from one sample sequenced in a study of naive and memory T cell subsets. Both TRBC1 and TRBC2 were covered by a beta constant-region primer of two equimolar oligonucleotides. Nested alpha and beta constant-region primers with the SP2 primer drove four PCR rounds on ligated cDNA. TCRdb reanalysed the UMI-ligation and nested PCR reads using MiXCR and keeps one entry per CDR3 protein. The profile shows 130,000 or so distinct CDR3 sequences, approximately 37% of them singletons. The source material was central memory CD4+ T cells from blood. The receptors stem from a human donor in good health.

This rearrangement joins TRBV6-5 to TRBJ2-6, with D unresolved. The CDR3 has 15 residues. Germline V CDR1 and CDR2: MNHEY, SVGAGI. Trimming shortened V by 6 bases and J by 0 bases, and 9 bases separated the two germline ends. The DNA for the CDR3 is TGTGCCAGCAGGTCGTCCGCCTCTGGGGCCAACGTCCTGACTTTC. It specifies CASRSSASGANVLTF.

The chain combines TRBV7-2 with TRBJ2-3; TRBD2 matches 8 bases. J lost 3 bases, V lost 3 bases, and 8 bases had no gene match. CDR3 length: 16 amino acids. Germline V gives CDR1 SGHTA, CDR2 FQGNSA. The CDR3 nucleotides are TGTGCCAGCAGCTTGATTGGTAGCGGGAAAACAGATACGCAGTATTTT. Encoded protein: CASSLIGSGKTDTQYF.

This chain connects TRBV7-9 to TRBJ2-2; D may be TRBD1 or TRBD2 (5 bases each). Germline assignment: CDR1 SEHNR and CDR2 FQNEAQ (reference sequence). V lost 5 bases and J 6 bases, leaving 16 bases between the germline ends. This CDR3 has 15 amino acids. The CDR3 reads CASSPGTYESGELFF. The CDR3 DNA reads TGTGCCAGCAGCCCCGGGACGTACGAGTCCGGGGAGCTGTTTTTT.

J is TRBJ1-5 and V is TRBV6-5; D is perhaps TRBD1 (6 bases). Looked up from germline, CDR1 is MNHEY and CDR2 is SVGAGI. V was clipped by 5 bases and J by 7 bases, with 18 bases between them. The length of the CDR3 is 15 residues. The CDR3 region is CASSTGSSWSQPQHF. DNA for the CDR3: TGTGCCAGCAGTACAGGGAGCTCTTGGAGCCAGCCCCAGCATTTT.

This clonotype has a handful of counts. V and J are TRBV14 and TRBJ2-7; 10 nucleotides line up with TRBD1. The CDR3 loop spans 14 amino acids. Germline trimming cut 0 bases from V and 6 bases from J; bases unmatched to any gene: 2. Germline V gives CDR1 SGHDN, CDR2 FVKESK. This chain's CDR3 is CASSQEDRGREQYF. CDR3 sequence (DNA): TGTGCCAGCAGCCAAGAAGACAGGGGGCGCGAGCAGTACTTC.

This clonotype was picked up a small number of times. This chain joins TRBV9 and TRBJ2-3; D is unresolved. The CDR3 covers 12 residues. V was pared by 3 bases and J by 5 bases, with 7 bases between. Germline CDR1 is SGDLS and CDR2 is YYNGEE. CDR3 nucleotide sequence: TGTGCCAGCAGCGCGGCCCGAGATACGCAGTATTTT. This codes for CASSAARDTQYF.

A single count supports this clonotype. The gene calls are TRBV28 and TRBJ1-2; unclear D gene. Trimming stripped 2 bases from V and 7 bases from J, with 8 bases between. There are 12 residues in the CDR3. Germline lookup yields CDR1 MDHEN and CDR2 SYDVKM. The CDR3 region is CASSLRAFGYTF. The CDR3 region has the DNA TGTGCCAGCAGTTTAAGGGCCTTTGGCTACACCTTC.

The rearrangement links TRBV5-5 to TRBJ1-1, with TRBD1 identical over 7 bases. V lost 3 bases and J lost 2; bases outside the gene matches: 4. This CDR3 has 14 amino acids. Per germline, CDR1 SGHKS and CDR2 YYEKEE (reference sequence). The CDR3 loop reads CASSWNRGNTEAFF. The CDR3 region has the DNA TGTGCCAGCAGCTGGAACAGGGGTAACACTGAAGCTTTCTTT.

The CDR3 reads CASSGRQGTNEQFF. The CDR3 DNA reads as TGTGCCAGTTCTGGTCGACAGGGGACCAATGAGCAGTTCTTC. The genes are TRBV12-3 or TRBV12-4 and TRBJ2-1, with 8 bases fitting TRBD1. The J segment lost 6 bases and the V segment lost 9 bases, leaving 10 bases of the junction unmatched. This CDR3 is built from 14 residues.

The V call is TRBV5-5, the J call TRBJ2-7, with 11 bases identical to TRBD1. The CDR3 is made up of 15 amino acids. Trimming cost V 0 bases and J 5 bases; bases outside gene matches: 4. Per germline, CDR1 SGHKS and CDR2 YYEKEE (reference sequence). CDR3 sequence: CASSLVGQGVHEQYF. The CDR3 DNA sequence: TGTGCCAGCAGCTTGGTGGGACAGGGGGTCCACGAGCAGTACTTC.

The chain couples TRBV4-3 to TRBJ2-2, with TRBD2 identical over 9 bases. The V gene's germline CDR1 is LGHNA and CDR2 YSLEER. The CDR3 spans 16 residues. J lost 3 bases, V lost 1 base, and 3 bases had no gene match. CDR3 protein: CASSQVLAGHTGELFF. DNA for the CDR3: TGCGCCAGCAGCCAAGTTCTAGCGGGGCACACCGGGGAGCTGTTTTTT.

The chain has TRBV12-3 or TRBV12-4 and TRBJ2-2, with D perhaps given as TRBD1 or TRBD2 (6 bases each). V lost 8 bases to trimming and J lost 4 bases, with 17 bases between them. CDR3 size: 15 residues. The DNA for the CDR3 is TGTGCCAGCGTCTTGGGGGGCCAAGGCACCGGGGAGCTGTTTTTT. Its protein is CASVLGGQGTGELFF.

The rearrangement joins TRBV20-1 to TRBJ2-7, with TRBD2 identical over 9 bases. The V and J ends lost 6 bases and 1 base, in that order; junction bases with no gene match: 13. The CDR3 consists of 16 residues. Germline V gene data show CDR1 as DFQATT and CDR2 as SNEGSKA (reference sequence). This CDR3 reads CSARGFSGSRSYEQYF. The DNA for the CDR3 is TGCAGTGCCCGTGGATTTAGCGGGAGTCGATCCTACGAGCAGTACTTC.

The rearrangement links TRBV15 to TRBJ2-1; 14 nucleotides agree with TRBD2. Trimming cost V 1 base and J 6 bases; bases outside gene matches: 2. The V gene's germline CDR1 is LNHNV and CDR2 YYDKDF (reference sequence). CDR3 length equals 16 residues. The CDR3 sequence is CATSRGLAGGSNEQFF. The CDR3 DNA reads TGTGCCACCAGCAGAGGACTAGCGGGAGGGAGCAATGAGCAGTTCTTC.

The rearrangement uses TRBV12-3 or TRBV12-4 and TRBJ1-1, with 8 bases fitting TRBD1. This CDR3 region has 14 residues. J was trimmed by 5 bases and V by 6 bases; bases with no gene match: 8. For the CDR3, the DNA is TGTGCCAGCAGAGCAGGGGGCTGGGGAACTGAAGCTTTCTTT. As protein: CASRAGGWGTEAFF.

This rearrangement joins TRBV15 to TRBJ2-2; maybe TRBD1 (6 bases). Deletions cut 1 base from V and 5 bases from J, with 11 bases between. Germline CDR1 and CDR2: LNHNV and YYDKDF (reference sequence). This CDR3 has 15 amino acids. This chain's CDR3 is CATSRVRGGTGELFF. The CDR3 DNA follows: TGTGCCACCAGCAGAGTCAGGGGCGGTACCGGGGAGCTGTTTTTT.

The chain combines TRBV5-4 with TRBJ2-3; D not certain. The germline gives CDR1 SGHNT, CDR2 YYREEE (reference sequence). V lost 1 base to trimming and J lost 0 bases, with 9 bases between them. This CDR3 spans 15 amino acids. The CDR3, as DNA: TGTGCCAGCAGCTTGATCGTAGCAAGCACAGATACGCAGTATTTT. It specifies CASSLIVASTDTQYF.

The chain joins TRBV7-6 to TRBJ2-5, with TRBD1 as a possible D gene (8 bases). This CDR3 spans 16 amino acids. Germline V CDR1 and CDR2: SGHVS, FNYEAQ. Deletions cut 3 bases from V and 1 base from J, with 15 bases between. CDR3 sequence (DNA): TGTGCCAGCAGCTTCAGACAGGGGAGGGTCCAAGAGACCCAGTACTTC. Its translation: CASSFRQGRVQETQYF. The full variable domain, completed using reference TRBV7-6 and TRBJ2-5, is GAGVSQSPRYKVTKRGQDVALRCDPISGHVSLYWYRQALGQGPEFLTYFNYEAQQDKSGLPNDRFSAERPEGSISTLTIQRTEQRDSAMYRCASSFRQGRVQETQYFGPGTRLLVL.

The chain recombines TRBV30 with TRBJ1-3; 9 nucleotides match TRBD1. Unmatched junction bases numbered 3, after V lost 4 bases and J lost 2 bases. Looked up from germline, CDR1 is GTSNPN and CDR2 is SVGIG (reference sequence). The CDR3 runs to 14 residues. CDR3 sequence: CAWKGQGAGNTIYF. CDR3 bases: TGTGCCTGGAAGGGACAGGGTGCTGGAAACACCATATATTTT.

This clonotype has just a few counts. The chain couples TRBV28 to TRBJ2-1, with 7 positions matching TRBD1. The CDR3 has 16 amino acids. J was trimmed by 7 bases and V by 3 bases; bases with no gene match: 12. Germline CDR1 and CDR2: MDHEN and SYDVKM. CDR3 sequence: CASSFPYRDRKNEQFF. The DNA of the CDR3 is TGTGCCAGCAGTTTTCCGTACCGGGACAGAAAAAATGAGCAGTTCTTC. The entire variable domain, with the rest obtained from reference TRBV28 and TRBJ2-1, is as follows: DVKVTQSSRYLVKRTGEKVFLECVQDMDHENMFWYRQDPGLGLRLIYFSYDVKMKEKGDIPEGYSVSREKKERFSLILESASTNQTSMYLCASSFPYRDRKNEQFFGPGTRLTVL.

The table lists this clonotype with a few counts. CDR3 nucleotide sequence: TGTGCCAGCAGTTTGTACTACAATGAGCAGTTCTTC. Translating it yields CASSLYYNEQFF. The V call is TRBV28, the J call TRBJ2-1; the D is unclear. Looked up from germline, CDR1 is MDHEN and CDR2 is SYDVKM. This CDR3 spans 12 amino acids. With 3 bases removed from V and 3 bases from J, the gap between germline ends came to 3 bases.